This TCR beta chain was sequenced for a study of blood T cell repertoires in COVID-19. Turning to the study itself: Sites in the United States, Italy and Spain provided acute and convalescent COVID-19 samples.

Generated by immunoSEQ multiplex PCR, the TCRdb table keeps only in-frame clones and is missing some. The data show some 110,000 clones, about three quarters seen once. Per germline, CDR1 MNHEY and CDR2 SVGAGI. CDR3 length equals 15 residues. The J segment lost 3 bases and the V segment lost 2 bases, leaving 3 bases of the junction unmatched. This chain connects TRBV6-5 to TRBJ2-7; 11 nucleotides match TRBD1. The receptor's source is a woman between 65 and 79 years old with acute or convalescent COVID-19. Sequenced: peripheral blood. The CDR3 reads CASSYGQGAIYEQYF. CDR3 in DNA: TGTGCCAGCAGTTACGGACAGGGGGCCATCTACGAGCAGTACTTC.